This is a list of T cell receptor beta chains from one sample in a study of shared clonotypes between healthy human individuals. Profiled with immunoSEQ multiplex PCR; TCRdb holds only in-frame clones, not every one. The data hold 2 million to 2.5 million clones, with 92% observed a single time. What was sequenced was naive CD4+ T cells from PBMCs. Receptors were obtained from a man aged 18 to 29 in good health. Some clones in this sample may be carry-over from other donors' samples. The CDR3 runs from the conserved cysteine through the conserved F or W. D genes are given only for firm matches. Expanded clones get a size class; other rows say once, few or many, or leave the size out.

size	V	D	J	DNA	CDR3
once	TRBV11-2	-	TRBJ1-5	TGTGCCAGCAGTCCCCTAGCGGGTCAGCCCCAGCATTTT	CASSPLAGQPQHF
-	TRBV9	-	TRBJ1-5	TGTGCCAGCAGCGTAGACTCGGATCAGCCCCAGCATTTT	CASSVDSDQPQHF
-	TRBV10-3	TRBD2	TRBJ2-3	TGTGCCACCGGGAGGGTCCCCCGGGGTGTTAGCACAGATACGCAGTATTTT	CATGRVPRGVSTDTQYF
-	TRBV15	TRBD1	TRBJ2-7	TGTGCCACCAGCAGAGACAGGGGGACCTACGAGCAGTACTTC	CATSRDRGTYEQYF
-	TRBV7-9	-	TRBJ2-1	TGTGCCAGCAGCCTAGACATTTACAATGAGCAGTTCTTC	CASSLDIYNEQFF
-	TRBV30	-	TRBJ1-2	TGTGCCTGGAGTCGGAGCTCTAACTATGGCTACACCTTC	CAWSRSSNYGYTF
-	TRBV6-5	-	TRBJ1-4	TGTGCCAGCATGATTGCCGAGGCTAATGAAAAACTGTTTTTT	CASMIAEANEKLFF
-	TRBV18	-	TRBJ1-2	TGTGCCAGCTCACCGTCCCCAGCTGTCTATGGCTACACCTTC	CASSPSPAVYGYTF
-	TRBV5-4	TRBD2	TRBJ2-1	TGTGCCAGCAGCTTGGAGGCTAGCGGGAGTTTACCTGAGCAGTTCTTC	CASSLEASGSLPEQFF
once	TRBV9	-	TRBJ1-4	TGTGCCAGCAGCGTAAACCCAACTAATGAAAAACTGTTTTTT	CASSVNPTNEKLFF
-	TRBV27	TRBD2	TRBJ2-7	TGTGCCAGCAGTTTATTAGGGACTAGCGCCCACGAGCAGTACTTC	CASSLLGTSAHEQYF
-	TRBV5-1	-	TRBJ2-2	TGCGCCAGCAACGACCCCCTGAACACCGGGGAGCTGTTTTTT	CASNDPLNTGELFF
-	TRBV4-1	-	TRBJ2-4	TGCGCCAGCAGCTTAGGGGCTGGGAACATTCAGTACTTC	CASSLGAGNIQYF
-	TRBV14	-	TRBJ2-7	TGTGCCAGCAGCCAAGGGCTATCAGGGGTTTTCTACGTTCACTACGAGCAGTACTTC	CASSQGLSGVFYVHYEQYF
few	TRBV5-1	-	TRBJ1-5	TGCGCCAGCAGCGCGGACGGGAATAGCAATCAGCCCCAGCATTTT	CASSADGNSNQPQHF
-	TRBV6-5	TRBD2	TRBJ2-2	TGTGCCGGGCCTGGACTAGCGGGAGTCACCGGGGAGCTGTTTTTT	CAGPGLAGVTGELFF